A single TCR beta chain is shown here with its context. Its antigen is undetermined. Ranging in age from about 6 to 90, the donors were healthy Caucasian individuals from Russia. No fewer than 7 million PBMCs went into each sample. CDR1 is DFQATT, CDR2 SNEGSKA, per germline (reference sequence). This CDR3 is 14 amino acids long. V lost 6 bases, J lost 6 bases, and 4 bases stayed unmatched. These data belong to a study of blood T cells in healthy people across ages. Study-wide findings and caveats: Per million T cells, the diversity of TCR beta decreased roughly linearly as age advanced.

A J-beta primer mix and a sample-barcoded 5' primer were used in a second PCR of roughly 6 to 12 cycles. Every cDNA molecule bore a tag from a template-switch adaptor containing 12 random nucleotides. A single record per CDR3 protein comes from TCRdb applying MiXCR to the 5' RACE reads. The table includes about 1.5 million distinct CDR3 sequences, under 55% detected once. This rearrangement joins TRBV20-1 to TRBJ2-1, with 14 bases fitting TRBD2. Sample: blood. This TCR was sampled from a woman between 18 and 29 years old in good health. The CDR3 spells CSARLAGGTNEQFF. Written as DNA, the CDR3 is TGCAGTGCAAGACTAGCGGGAGGGACCAATGAGCAGTTCTTC.